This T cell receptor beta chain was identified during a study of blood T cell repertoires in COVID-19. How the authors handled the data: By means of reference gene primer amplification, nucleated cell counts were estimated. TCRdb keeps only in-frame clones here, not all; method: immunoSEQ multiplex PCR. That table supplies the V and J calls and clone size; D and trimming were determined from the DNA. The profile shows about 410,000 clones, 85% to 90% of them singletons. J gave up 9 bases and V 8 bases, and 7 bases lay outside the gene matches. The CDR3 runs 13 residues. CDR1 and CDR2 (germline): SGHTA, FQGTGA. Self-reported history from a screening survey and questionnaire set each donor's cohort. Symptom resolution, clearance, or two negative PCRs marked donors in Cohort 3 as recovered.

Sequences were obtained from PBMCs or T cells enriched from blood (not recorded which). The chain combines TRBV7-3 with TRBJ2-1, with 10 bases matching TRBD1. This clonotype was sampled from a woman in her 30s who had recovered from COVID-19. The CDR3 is CASQGQGSGEQFF. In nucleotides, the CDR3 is TGTGCCAGCCAGGGACAGGGGAGCGGTGAGCAGTTCTTC.